Listed below are T cell receptor beta chains from one sample, sequenced in a study of post-analysis software for immune sequencing data. TCRdb used MiXCR to reprocess the PCR reads, holding one entry per CDR3 protein. The sample carries approximately 570,000 distinct CDR3 sequences, roughly 47% recorded once. Material for sequencing was blood. The receptor set was obtained from a girl between 5 and 17 years old with multiple sclerosis. The CDR3 runs from the conserved cysteine through the conserved F or W.

v_call,j_call,cdr3_aa
TRBV3-1,TRBJ2-3,CASSLLVAGGTDTQYF
TRBV20-1,TRBJ2-3,CSARDGSPGVRYF
TRBV28,TRBJ2-1,CASISTQGSDEQFF
TRBV29-1,TRBJ2-7,CSVELADYEQYF
TRBV3-1,TRBJ2-7,CASSVRQGFDEQYF
TRBV6-2/TRBV6-3,TRBJ1-6,CASSNGGTLHF
TRBV29-1,TRBJ2-7,CSVEETSYEQYF
TRBV20-1,TRBJ1-6,CSAAEGAGNSPLHF
TRBV3-1,TRBJ1-2,CASSRGGWGYTF
TRBV10-3,TRBJ2-7,CATLGDRAYEQYF
TRBV6-1,TRBJ2-7,CASKSPTGGDEQYF
TRBV4-1,TRBJ1-2,CASSQAGQVRGYTF
TRBV14,TRBJ2-3,CASSQDLSLDTQYF
TRBV20-1,TRBJ2-3,CSAPGLAGEMGITDTQYF
TRBV7-9,NA,CASSFYGTYEQYF
TRBV29-1,TRBJ2-1,CSTDGGLGNEQFF
TRBV20-1,TRBJ2-3,CSARVPGQGPDTQYF
TRBV15,TRBJ2-1,CATSRGTGGRYNEQFF
TRBV27,TRBJ2-5,CASSLNPNAQETQYF
TRBV27,TRBJ1-1,CASSPLTVNTEAFF
TRBV5-1,TRBJ2-5,CASSPSPGARETQYF
TRBV4-1,TRBJ2-5,CASSPYSGGTQETQYF
TRBV12-3/TRBV12-4,TRBJ1-2,CASKGDGFYSYTF
TRBV24-1,TRBJ2-3,CATSDGNTQYF
TRBV9,TRBJ2-7,CAGSPGQVSSYEQYF
TRBV12-3/TRBV12-4,TRBJ1-5,CASSFGGNNQPQHF
TRBV20-1,TRBJ2-1,CSARTRGNEQFF
TRBV12-3/TRBV12-4,TRBJ2-7,CASSLRQGVLYEQYF
TRBV7-9,TRBJ1-1,CASSLSGWDTEAFF
TRBV7-6,TRBJ1-6,CASSLDPGQGNSPLHF
TRBV5-6,NA,CASSLWTDYEQYF
TRBV5-1,NA,CASSSYVQETQYF
TRBV12-3/TRBV12-4,TRBJ2-1,CASSPQRTYNEQFF
TRBV29-1,TRBJ1-1,CSVNGVLNTEAFF
TRBV10-2,TRBJ2-5,CASREGLVIETQYF
TRBV27,TRBJ2-1,CASRQAGGQQFF
TRBV27,TRBJ1-5,CASSFEGRGNQPQHF
TRBV7-2,TRBJ2-3,CASSRTSAADTQYF
TRBV7-9,TRBJ1-2,CASGEQGLGGYTF
TRBV12-3/TRBV12-4,TRBJ2-1,CASSRLERGYNEQFF
TRBV12-3/TRBV12-4,TRBJ1-3,CASSWGSGNTIYF
TRBV27,TRBJ2-5,CASSPGGTSAATQYF
TRBV7-9,TRBJ2-7,CASSLITGAYEQYF
TRBV5-1,TRBJ2-1,CASSLRDPVFEQFF
TRBV29-1,TRBJ2-5,CSVAKEQGILGTQYF
TRBV29-1,TRBJ1-5,CSVGGRPGSNQPQHF
TRBV10-3,TRBJ2-1,CAISGARGRGNEQFF
TRBV5-1,TRBJ2-7,CASTVTSGGLYEQYF
TRBV5-1,TRBJ2-6,CASSPLVGPSGANVLTF